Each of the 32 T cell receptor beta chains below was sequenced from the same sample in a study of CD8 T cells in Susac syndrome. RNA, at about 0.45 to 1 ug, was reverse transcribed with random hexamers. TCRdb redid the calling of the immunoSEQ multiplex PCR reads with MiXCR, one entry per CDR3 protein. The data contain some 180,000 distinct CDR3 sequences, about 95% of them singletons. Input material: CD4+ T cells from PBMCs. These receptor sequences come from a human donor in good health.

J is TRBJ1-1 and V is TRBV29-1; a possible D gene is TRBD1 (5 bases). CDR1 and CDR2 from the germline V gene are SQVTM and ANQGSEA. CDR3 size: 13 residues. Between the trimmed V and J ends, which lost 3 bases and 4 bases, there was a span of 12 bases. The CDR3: CSVDPRGITEAFF. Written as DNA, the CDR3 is TGCAGCGTTGACCCCCGGGGGATCACTGAAGCTTTCTTT.

Here the CDR3 DNA reads TGTGCCAGCAGCGGCAATGGACAGACGAGCTCTGGGGCCAACGTCCTGACTTTC. This translates into CASSGNGQTSSGANVLTF. This chain links TRBV28 with TRBJ2-6; the D gene is possibly TRBD1 (6 bases). Trimming took off 6 bases at V and 0 bases at J, with 18 bases between the two ends. Germline lookup yields CDR1 MDHEN and CDR2 SYDVKM. This CDR3 spans 18 amino acids.

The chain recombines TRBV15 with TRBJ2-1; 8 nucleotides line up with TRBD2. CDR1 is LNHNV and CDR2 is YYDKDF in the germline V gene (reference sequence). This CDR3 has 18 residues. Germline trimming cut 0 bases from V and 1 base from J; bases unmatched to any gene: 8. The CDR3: CATSRDVQRETSYNEQFF. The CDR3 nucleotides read TGTGCCACCAGCAGAGATGTGCAGCGGGAGACGTCCTACAATGAGCAGTTCTTC.

The CDR3: CASSLGEVRRTEAFF. The CDR3 bases are TGTGCCAGCAGCTTGGGGGAAGTTCGTCGCACTGAAGCTTTCTTT. The V call is TRBV5-6, the J call TRBJ1-1; D ambiguous. V was shortened by 0 bases and J by 4 bases, with 13 bases between the two germline ends. The CDR3 is made up of 15 amino acids. Germline V CDR1 and CDR2: SGHDT, YYEEEE.

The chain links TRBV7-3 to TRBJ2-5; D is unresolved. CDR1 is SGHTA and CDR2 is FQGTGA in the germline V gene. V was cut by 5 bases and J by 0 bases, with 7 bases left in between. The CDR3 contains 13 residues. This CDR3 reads CASSAFDQETQYF. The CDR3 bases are TGTGCCAGCAGCGCCTTCGACCAAGAGACCCAGTACTTC.

CDR3 sequence (DNA): TGTGCCAGCAGTGTCAGCGGGAGCCTGGAGACCCAGTACTTC. This encodes CASSVSGSLETQYF. V is TRBV2 and J is TRBJ2-5; TRBD2 agrees at 8 bases. The CDR3 contains 14 residues. Looked up from germline, CDR1 is SNHLY and CDR2 is FYNNEI. V gave up 4 bases and J gave up 5 bases; unmatched junction bases: 6.

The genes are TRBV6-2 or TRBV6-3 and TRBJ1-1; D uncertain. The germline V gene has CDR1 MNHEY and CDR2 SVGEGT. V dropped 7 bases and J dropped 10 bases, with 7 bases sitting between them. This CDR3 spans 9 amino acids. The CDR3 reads CASTRRAFF. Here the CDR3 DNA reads TGTGCCAGCACCCGACGAGCTTTCTTT.

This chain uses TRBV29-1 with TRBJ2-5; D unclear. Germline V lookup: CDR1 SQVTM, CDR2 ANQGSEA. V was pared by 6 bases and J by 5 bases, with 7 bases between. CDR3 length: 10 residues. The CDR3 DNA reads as TGCAGCGTGGCCAAGGAGACCCAGTACTTC. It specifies CSVAKETQYF.

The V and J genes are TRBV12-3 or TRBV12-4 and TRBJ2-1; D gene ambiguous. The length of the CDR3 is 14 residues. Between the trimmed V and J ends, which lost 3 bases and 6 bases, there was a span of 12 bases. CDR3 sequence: CASSFYGEFNEQFF. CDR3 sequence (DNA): TGTGCCAGCAGTTTCTATGGCGAGTTCAATGAGCAGTTCTTC.

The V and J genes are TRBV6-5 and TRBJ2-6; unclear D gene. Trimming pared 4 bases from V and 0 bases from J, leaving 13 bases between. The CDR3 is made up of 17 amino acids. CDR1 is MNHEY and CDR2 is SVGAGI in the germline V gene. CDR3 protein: CASSFSGPGSGANVLTF. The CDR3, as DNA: TGTGCCAGCAGTTTCTCCGGGCCCGGCTCTGGGGCCAACGTCCTGACTTTC.

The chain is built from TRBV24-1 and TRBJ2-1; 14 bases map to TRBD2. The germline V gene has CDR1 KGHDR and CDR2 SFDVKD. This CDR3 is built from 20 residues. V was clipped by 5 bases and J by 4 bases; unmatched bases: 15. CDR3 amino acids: CATSAPGTSGSQIRYNEQFF. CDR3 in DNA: TGTGCCACCAGTGCCCCCGGGACTAGCGGGAGCCAAATACGGTACAATGAGCAGTTCTTC.

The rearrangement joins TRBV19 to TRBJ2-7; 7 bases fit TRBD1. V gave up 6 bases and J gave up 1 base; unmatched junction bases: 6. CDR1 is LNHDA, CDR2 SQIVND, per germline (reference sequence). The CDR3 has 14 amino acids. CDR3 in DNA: TGTGCCAGTAGCACCGGGACAGTTTCCTACGAGCAGTACTTC. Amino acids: CASSTGTVSYEQYF. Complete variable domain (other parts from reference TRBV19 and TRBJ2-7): DGGITQSPKYLFRKEGQNVTLSCEQNLNHDAMYWYRQDPGQGLRLIYYSQIVNDFQKGDIAEGYSVSREKKESFPLTVTSAQKNPTAFYLCASSTGTVSYEQYFGPGTRLTVT.

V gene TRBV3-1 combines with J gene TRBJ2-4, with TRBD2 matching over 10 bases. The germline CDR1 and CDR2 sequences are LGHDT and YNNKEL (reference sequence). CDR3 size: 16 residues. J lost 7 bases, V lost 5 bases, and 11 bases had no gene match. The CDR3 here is CASSTRLSGRVNIQYF. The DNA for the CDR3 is TGTGCCAGCAGCACCCGACTGAGCGGGAGGGTGAACATTCAGTACTTC.

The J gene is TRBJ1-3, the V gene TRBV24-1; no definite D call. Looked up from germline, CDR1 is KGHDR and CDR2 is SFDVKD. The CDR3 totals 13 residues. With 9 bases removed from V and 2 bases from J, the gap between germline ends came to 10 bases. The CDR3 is CATPALTGNTIYF. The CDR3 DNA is TGTGCCACCCCAGCCCTTACTGGAAACACCATATATTTT.

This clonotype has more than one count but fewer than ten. CDR3 coding DNA: TGCAGCGTTGAGGGCCGATTGAACACTGAAGCTTTCTTT. Amino acids: CSVEGRLNTEAFF. The chain employs TRBV29-1 and TRBJ1-1; no definite D call. The germline V gene encodes CDR1 SQVTM and CDR2 ANQGSEA. V was cut by 3 bases and J by 0 bases, with 8 bases left in between. This CDR3 spans 13 amino acids.

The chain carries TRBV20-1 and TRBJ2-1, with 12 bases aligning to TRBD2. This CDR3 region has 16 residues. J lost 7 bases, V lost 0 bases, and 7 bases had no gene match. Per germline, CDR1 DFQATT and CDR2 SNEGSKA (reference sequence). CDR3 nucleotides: TGCAGTGCTAGAGATCTGTCCGGGACTAGCGGGAATGAGCAGTTCTTC. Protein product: CSARDLSGTSGNEQFF.

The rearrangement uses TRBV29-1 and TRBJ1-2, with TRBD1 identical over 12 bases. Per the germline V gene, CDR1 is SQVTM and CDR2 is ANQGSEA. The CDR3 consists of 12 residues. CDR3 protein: CTVGTGGDGYTF. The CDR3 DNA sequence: TGCACCGTCGGGACAGGGGGCGATGGCTACACCTTC.

CDR3 DNA: TGCAGCGTTGAAGTGCCCGCGGCTGGTAATGGCTACACCTTC. Translating it yields CSVEVPAAGNGYTF. The chain recombines TRBV29-1 with TRBJ1-2; no firm D call. The V gene lost 1 base and the J gene lost 6 bases, with 15 bases spanning the gap. Germline V gene lookup returns CDR1 SQVTM and CDR2 ANQGSEA. This CDR3 has 14 amino acids.

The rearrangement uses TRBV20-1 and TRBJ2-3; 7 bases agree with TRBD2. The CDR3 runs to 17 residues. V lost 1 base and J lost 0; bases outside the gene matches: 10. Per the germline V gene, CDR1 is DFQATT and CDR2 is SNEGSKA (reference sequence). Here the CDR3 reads CSARAFLAAASTDTQYF. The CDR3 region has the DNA TGCAGTGCTAGAGCCTTTCTAGCGGCGGCTAGCACAGATACGCAGTATTTT.

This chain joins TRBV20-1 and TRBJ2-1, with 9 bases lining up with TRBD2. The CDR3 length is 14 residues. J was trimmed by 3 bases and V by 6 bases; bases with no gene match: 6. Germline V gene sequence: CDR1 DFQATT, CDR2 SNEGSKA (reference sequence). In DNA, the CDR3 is TGCAGTGCCAAGACTAGCGGCGACTACAATGAGCAGTTCTTC. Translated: CSAKTSGDYNEQFF.

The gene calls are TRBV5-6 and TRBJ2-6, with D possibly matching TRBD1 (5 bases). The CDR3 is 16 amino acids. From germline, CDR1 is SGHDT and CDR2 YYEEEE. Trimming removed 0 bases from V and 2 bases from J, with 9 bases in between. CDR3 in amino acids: CASSLEGAPGANVLTF. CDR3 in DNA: TGTGCCAGCAGCTTGGAAGGGGCGCCTGGGGCCAACGTCCTGACTTTC.

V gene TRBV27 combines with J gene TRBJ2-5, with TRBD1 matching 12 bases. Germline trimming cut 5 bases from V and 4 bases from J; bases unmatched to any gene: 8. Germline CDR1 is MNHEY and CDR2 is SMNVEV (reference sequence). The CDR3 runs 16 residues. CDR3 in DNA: TGTGCCAGCAGTCGAGGGACAGGGGGCTTCGGAGAGACCCAGTACTTC. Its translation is CASSRGTGGFGETQYF.

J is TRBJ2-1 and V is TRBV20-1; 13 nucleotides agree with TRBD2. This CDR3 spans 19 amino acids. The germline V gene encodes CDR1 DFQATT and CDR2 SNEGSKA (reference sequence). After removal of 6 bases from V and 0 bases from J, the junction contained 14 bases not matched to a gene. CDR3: CSASGRTSGSPLSYNEQFF. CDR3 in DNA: TGCAGTGCCAGCGGCAGGACTAGCGGGAGTCCACTCTCCTACAATGAGCAGTTCTTC.

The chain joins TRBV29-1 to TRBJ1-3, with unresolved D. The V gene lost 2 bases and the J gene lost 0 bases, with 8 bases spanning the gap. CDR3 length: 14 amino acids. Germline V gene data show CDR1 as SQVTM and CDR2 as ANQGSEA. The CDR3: CSVETGLSGNTIYF. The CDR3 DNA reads TGCAGCGTTGAAACCGGGCTCTCTGGAAACACCATATATTTT.

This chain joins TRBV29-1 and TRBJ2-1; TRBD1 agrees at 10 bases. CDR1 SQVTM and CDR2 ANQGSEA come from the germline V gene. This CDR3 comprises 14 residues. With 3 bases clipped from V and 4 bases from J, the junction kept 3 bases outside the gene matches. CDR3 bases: TGCAGCGTTGATCGGGACAGGGGTTACAATGAGCAGTTCTTC. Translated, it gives CSVDRDRGYNEQFF.

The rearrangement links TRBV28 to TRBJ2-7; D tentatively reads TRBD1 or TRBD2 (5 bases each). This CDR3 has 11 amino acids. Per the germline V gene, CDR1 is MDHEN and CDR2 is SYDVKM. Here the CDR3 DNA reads TGTGCTGGGGGACGGGACTACGAGCAGTACTTC. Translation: CAGGRDYEQYF.

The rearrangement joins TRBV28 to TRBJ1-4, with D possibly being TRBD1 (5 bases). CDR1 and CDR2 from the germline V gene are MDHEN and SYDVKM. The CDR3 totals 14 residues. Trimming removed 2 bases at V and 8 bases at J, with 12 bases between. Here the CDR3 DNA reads TGTGCCAGCAGTTTACCGGGTAGGGGAGAAAAACTGTTTTTT. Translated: CASSLPGRGEKLFF.

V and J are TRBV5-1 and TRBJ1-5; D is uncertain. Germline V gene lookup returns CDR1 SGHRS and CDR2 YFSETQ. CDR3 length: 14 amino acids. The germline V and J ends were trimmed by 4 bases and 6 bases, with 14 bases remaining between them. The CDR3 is CASSLVGYGQPQHF. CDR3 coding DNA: TGCGCCAGCAGCCTGGTAGGATACGGTCAGCCCCAGCATTTT.

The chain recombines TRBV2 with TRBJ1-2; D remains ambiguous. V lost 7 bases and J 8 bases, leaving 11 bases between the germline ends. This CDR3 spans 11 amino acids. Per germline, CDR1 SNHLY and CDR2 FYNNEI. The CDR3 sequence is CASTLTRGYTF. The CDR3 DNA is TGTGCCAGCACTTTGACAAGGGGCTACACCTTC.

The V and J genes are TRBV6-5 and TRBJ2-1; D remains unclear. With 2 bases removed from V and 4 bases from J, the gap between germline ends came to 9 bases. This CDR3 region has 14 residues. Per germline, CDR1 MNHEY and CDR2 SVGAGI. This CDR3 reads CASSYGSLYNEQFF. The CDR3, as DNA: TGTGCCAGCAGTTACGGCAGTCTGTACAATGAGCAGTTCTTC.

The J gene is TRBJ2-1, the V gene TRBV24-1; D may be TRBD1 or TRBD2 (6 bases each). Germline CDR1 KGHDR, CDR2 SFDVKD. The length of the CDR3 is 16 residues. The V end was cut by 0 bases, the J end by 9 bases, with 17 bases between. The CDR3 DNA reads TGTGCCACCAGTGATTTGCTAAGGGGGGACGCGGGTGAGCAGTTCTTC. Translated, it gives CATSDLLRGDAGEQFF.

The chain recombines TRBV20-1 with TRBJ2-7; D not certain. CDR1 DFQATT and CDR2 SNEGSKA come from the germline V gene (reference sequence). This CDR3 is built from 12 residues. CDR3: CSATQGVAEQYF. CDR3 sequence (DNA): TGCAGCGCCACACAAGGAGTAGCCGAGCAGTACTTC.